This T cell receptor beta chain was observed in a study of CD8+ T cells in alopecia areata. Study conclusions and caveats: Affected lesional scalp, above all in alopecia totalis/universalis, was more clonal than normal scalp. Tofacitinib did not eliminate many expanded lesional clones from scalp or blood.

Turning to this clone: The antigen is not known. This may stem from a read error, because a much larger clone lies one nucleotide away.

The CDR3 sequence is 13 residues long. The germline V and J ends were trimmed by 1 base and 1 base, with 5 bases remaining between them. The germline V gene encodes CDR1 SGHRS and CDR2 YFSETQ. Treatment meaning: oral pan-JAK inhibitor, 5-10 mg twice daily. Peripheral blood and lesional scalp punch biopsies came from alopecia areata patients. Sorting of PBMCs yielded the CD4+ and CD8+ T cells. Extraction of RNA preceded its reverse transcription into cDNA, which served as the sequencing template. Here immunoSEQ multiplex PCR was the method, and the copy in TCRdb shows in-frame clones only, minus some. The table shows about 200,000 clones, with less than 45% occurring only once.

The J gene is TRBJ1-1, the V gene TRBV5-1, with a possible D match to TRBD1 (5 bases). The receptor was isolated from a human donor with alopecia areata. This specimen consisted of CD4+ T cells sorted from blood, obtained around week 34, from a patient treated with tofacitinib. The CDR3 coding sequence is TGCGCCAGCAGCTTGACAGGGAACACTGAAGCTTTCTTT. Translated, it gives CASSLTGNTEAFF.